The source of this TCR beta chain is a study of neoadjuvant anti-PD-1 for oral cavity cancer (dated by TCRdb to about 2021). Context from the whole study: Patients mostly received three to four biweekly doses of nivolumab at 3 mg/kg before curative-intent surgical resection. For patients who did not progress, a fourth nivolumab dose was given around day 43, followed by definitive surgical resection on days 50-56. Under RECIST 1.1, a patient counted as a responder if showing complete response, partial response or stable disease, and as a non-responder if showing progression. The parent correlative cohort had about a dozen patients and a response rate of 30% to 35%.

In regard to this clone: No cognate antigen has been identified for it. No base-level quality is on record; no much larger clone is a single base apart.

For deep sequencing, PBMC libraries mostly used around 0.45 ug of input genomic DNA, with six replicates for each sample. The immunoSEQ hsTCRbeta kit was used to prepare TCRbeta libraries, following the manufacturer's instructions. The finished libraries were brought together in one pool at 2.5 to 3 nM, which was then read using an Illumina NovaSeq 6000 S4 flow cell. The authors' analysis ran thus. Raw data preprocessing and quality control were performed with the immunoSEQ Analyzer. The analysis was limited to productive rearrangements, and each clonotype was defined by a unique CDR3 amino acid sequence. Repertoire clonality was estimated as the Gini-Simpson index, which was calculated using the R package tcR. Student's t test was used to compare Gini indices, and Pearson correlation was used to assess associations with tumor size change. TCRdb's version of the immuneACCESS table is confined to in-frame rearrangements and falls short of the full clone set. An unresolved V gene accounts for under half of the shortfall where checked; the remainder is of unknown origin. V and J calls and clone size are given by that table; D and trimming were obtained from the DNA. The sample data list 65,000 to 95,000 clones, and about 84% of these were observed just once. The ten largest clones represent around 3.1% of the sample.

The study at large found these results: Only a few patients per response group were included in the TCR analyses, and larger cohorts for validation were called for by the authors. Higher pretreatment blood Treg/Th17 ratios correlated with higher pretreatment blood TCRbeta clonality and lower post-treatment tumor TCRbeta clonality. Within PBMCs, T cell clonality (Gini index) was significantly higher in non-responders than responders after neoadjuvant nivolumab.

CDR1 MDHEN and CDR2 SYDVKM are derived from the germline V gene. The CDR3 goes from the cysteine to the phenylalanine over 15 residues. Of the read, only the CDR3 DNA is kept; its 45 bases are in frame from base 1. Trimming accounts for 5 bases at V and 2 bases at J, while the number of junction bases matched to no gene is 5. The time point label on this specimen signifies: before neoadjuvant nivolumab. None of the patients had received prior systemic or radiation treatment, and all were newly diagnosed with stage II-IVA oral cavity squamous cell carcinoma. The cohort was made up of patients with locally advanced, HPV-negative oral cavity squamous cell carcinoma. No culture maintenance or expansion was done, as the peripheral blood mononuclear cells went straight to analysis. Samples came from a longitudinal correlative study of a single-arm phase II trial of neoadjuvant nivolumab in oral cavity squamous cell carcinoma. Genomic DNA-based TCRbeta sequencing was performed on subject-matched pre- and post-treatment PBMCs and tumors from three responders and three non-responders. Peripheral blood mononuclear cells were collected before nivolumab treatment and were collected again after treatment, at the time of surgery. The Maxwell RSC DNA from Cells kit was used to isolate genomic DNA from PBMCs.

The specimen was PBMCs, collected before nivolumab (anti-PD-1) treatment. The chain employs TRBV28 and TRBJ1-5, and 8 bases in between align with TRBD1. The receptor was isolated from a person between 40 and 85 years old with oral cavity squamous cell carcinoma. This receptor has the CDR3 CASSAGGVGNQPQHF. The base sequence is TGTGCCAGCAGTGCAGGGGGCGTAGGCAATCAGCCCCAGCATTTT.